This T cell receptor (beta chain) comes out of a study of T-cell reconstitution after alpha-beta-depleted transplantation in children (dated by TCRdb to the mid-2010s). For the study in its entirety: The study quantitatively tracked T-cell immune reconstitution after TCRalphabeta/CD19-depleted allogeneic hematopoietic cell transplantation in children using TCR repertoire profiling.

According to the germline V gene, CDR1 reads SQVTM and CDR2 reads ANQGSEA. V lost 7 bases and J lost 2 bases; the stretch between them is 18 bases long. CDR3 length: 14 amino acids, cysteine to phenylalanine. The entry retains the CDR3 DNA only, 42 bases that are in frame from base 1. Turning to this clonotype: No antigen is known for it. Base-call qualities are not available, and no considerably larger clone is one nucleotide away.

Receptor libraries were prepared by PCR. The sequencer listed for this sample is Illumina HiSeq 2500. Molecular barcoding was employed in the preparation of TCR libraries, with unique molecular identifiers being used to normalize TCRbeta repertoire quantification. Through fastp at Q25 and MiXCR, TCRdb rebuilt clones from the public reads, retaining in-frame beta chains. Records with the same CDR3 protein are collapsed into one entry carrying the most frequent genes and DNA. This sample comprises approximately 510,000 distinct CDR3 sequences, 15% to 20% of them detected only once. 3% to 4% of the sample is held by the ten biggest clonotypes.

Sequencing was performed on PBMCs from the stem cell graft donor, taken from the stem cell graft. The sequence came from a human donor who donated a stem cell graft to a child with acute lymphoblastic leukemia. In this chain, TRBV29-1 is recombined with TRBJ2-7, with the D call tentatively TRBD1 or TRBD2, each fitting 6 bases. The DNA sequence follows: TGCAGCGGGACAGACGGGACTCGGGCCTACGAGCAGTACTTC. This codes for CSGTDGTRAYEQYF.